Listed below are T cell receptor beta chains from one sample, sequenced in a study of radiation and T cells in renal cell carcinoma. Libraries were prepared by immunoSEQ multiplex PCR; TCRdb keeps only in-frame clonotypes and omits some of them. The sample has 70,000 or so clones, 82% seen once. Sequenced here: blood, sampled from a patient whose treatment included radiotherapy and nephrectomy. The receptors shown here come from a man between 60 and 75 years old with renal cell carcinoma. CDR3s include the opening cysteine and the closing phenylalanine or tryptophan. D genes are given only for firm matches. Size is stated for part of the rows, as once, few or many counts, or as a class when the clone is expanded.

clone_size	j_call	d_call	v_call	cdr3_nt	cdr3_aa
NA	TRBJ1-1	TRBD1	TRBV20-1	TGCAGTGCTTCAGGGGGTACTGAAGCTTTCTTT	CSASGGTEAFF
NA	TRBJ2-5	TRBD2	TRBV4-1	TGCGCCAGCAGCCAAGAGACTACTAGCGGTAGTTACCAAGAGACCCAGTACTTC	CASSQETTSGSYQETQYF
once	TRBJ2-5	TRBD2	TRBV7-2	TGTGCCAGCAGCTGGACTAGCCAGACCCAGTACTTC	CASSWTSQTQYF
NA	TRBJ1-4	TRBD1	TRBV28	TGTGCCAGCACCTCAGGGGGGAGTTACCGGAAACTGTTTTTT	CASTSGGSYRKLFF
NA	TRBJ2-1	NA	TRBV29-1	TGCAGCGTTAGTCCTCGGGCTAACAATGAGCAGTTCTTC	CSVSPRANNEQFF
NA	TRBJ2-7	TRBD2	TRBV27	TGTGCCAGCAGTTTATCCGGGACTATCAACTTCTACGAGCAGTACTTC	CASSLSGTINFYEQYF
NA	TRBJ2-7	TRBD2	TRBV19	TGTGCCAGTAAGGGGACTAGCGGGACCCCTTCCTACGAGCAGTACTTC	CASKGTSGTPSYEQYF
NA	TRBJ2-3	NA	TRBV15	TGTGCCACCACTCCAAAATGGAAGGCCCTGGATACGCAGTATTTT	CATTPKWKALDTQYF
NA	TRBJ2-5	TRBD2	TRBV18	TGTGCCAGCTCACCGGGACTAGCGGGAGTTGAGACCCAGTACTTC	CASSPGLAGVETQYF
NA	TRBJ2-2	TRBD1	TRBV27	TGTGCCAGCGGACAGGGGGTCACCGGGGAGCTGTTTTTT	CASGQGVTGELFF
few	TRBJ2-1	TRBD2	TRBV5-1	TGCGCCAGCAGCTTGACTAGCGGGGGGAGCTCCTACAATGAGCAGTTCTTC	CASSLTSGGSSYNEQFF
NA	TRBJ2-6	NA	TRBV2	TGTGCCAGCAGTGGGGCCTCTGGGGCCAACGTCCTGACTTTC	CASSGASGANVLTF
NA	TRBJ2-1	TRBD2	TRBV11-2	TGTGCCAGCAGCTTAGAACTAGCGGGAATTTACGGTGAGCAGTTCTTC	CASSLELAGIYGEQFF
NA	TRBJ2-1	TRBD2	TRBV9	TGTGCCAGCAGCACCCTACCGGGGGGTTGGGAGGGTGAGCAGTTCTTC	CASSTLPGGWEGEQFF
NA	TRBJ2-7	NA	TRBV28	TGTGCCAGCACCCGACGGCAGGGATGGTACGAGCAGTACTTC	CASTRRQGWYEQYF
NA	TRBJ1-5	TRBD1	TRBV28	TGTGCCAGCACCGCCAGCCAGGGGGTAGATCAGCCCCAGCATTTT	CASTASQGVDQPQHF
NA	TRBJ2-2	NA	TRBV29-1	TGCAGCGTTGAAACAACTCGGGGGGAGCTGTTTTTT	CSVETTRGELFF